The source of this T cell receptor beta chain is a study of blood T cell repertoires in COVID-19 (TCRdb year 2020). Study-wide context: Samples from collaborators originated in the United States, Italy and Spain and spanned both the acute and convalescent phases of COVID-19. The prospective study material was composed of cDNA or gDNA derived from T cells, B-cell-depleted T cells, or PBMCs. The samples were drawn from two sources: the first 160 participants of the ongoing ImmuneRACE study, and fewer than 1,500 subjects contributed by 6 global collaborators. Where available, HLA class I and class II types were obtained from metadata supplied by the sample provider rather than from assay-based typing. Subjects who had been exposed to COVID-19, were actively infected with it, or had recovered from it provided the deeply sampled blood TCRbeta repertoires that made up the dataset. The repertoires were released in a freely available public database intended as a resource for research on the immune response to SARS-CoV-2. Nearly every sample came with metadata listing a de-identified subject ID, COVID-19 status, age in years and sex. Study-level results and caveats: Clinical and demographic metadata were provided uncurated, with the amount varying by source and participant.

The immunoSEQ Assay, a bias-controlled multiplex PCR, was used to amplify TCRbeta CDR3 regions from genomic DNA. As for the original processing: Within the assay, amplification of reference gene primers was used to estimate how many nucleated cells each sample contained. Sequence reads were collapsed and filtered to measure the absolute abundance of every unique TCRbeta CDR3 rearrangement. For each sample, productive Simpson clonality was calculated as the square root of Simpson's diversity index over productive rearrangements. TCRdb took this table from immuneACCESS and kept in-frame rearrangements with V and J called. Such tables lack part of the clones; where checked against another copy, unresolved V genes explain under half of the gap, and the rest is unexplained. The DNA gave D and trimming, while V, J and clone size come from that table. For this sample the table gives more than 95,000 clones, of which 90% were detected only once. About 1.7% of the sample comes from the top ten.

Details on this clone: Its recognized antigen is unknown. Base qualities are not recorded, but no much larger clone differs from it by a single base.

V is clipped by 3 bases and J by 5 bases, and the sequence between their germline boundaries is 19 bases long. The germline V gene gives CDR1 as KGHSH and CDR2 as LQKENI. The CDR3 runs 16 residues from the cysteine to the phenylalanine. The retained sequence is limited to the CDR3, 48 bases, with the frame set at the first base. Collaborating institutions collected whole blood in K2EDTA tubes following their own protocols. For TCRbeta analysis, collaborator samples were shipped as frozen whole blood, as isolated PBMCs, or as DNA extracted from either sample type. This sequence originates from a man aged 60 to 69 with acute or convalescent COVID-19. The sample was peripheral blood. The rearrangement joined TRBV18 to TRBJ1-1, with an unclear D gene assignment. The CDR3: CASSPLNLESRTEAFF. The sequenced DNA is TGTGCCAGCTCACCTCTTAATCTAGAGAGTCGAACTGAAGCTTTCTTT.